Listed below are T cell receptor beta chains from one sample, sequenced in a study of blood T cell repertoires in COVID-19. The repertoire was sequenced with immunoSEQ multiplex PCR; TCRdb's copy has only in-frame clones and lacks some. The sample lists about 250,000 clones, roughly 80% occurring once. Sequencing was done on a sample of peripheral blood. Receptors originate from an elderly man with acute or convalescent COVID-19. CDR3s include the opening cysteine and the closing phenylalanine or tryptophan. A D gene is named only where the DNA matches it firmly. For some rows the clone size is stated as once, few or many, or as a class when expanded; others skip it.

clone_size	j_call	v_call	d_call	cdr3_aa	cdr3_nt
-	TRBJ2-1	TRBV15	TRBD2	CATSRDILAGAYNEQFF	TGTGCCACCAGCAGAGATATACTAGCGGGAGCCTACAATGAGCAGTTCTTC
-	TRBJ1-6	TRBV2	TRBD1	CASSGQGRSPLHF	TGTGCCAGCAGTGGACAGGGAAGATCACCCCTCCACTTT
-	TRBJ1-2	TRBV7-9	TRBD1	CASSLTDRVNYGYTF	TGTGCCAGCAGCCTAACTGACAGGGTCAACTATGGCTACACCTTC
-	TRBJ1-1	TRBV6-5	-	CASTWGGRGTEAFF	TGTGCCAGCACTTGGGGCGGTAGAGGAACTGAAGCTTTCTTT
-	TRBJ2-3	TRBV30	TRBD2	CAWVGRGRTDTQYF	TGTGCCTGGGTAGGGAGGGGACGCACAGATACGCAGTATTTT
-	TRBJ2-1	TRBV6-1	TRBD1	CASSELDRGMSYNEQFF	TGTGCCAGCAGTGAGCTGGACAGGGGCATGTCCTACAATGAGCAGTTCTTC
-	TRBJ1-5	TRBV2	-	CASSPDRSNQPQHF	TGTGCCAGCAGCCCCGACAGGAGCAATCAGCCCCAGCATTTT
-	TRBJ2-7	TRBV9	TRBD1	CASSQTGTGGSYEQYF	TGTGCCAGCAGCCAAACCGGGACAGGGGGCTCCTACGAGCAGTACTTC
once	TRBJ2-1	TRBV3-1/TRBV3-2	TRBD2	CASSQVAGGLSSYNEQFF	TGTGCCAGCAGCCAAGTAGCGGGGGGACTGAGCTCCTACAATGAGCAGTTCTTC
-	TRBJ2-7	TRBV2	-	CASSKTDYEQYF	TGTGCCAGCAGTAAGACAGACTACGAGCAGTACTTC
-	TRBJ2-7	TRBV11-2	-	CASREQGKGEQYF	TGTGCCAGCCGAGAGCAGGGCAAAGGCGAGCAGTACTTC
few	TRBJ2-3	TRBV30	-	CAWSVRGFSTDTQYF	TGTGCCTGGAGTGTTCGCGGGTTTAGCACAGATACGCAGTATTTT
-	TRBJ2-6	TRBV24-1	-	CATGAPGANVLTF	TGTGCCACCGGGGCTCCTGGGGCCAACGTCCTGACTTTC
-	TRBJ1-2	TRBV19	TRBD1	CASSRGGQGWNYGYTF	TGTGCCAGTAGTCGGGGCGGACAGGGGTGGAACTATGGCTACACCTTC
-	TRBJ2-1	TRBV3-1/TRBV3-2	TRBD1	CASSRRGQGAVDEQFF	TGTGCCAGCAGCCGGAGGGGACAGGGGGCTGTGGATGAGCAGTTCTTC
-	TRBJ1-5	TRBV2	-	CASSYRELNQPQHF	TGTGCCAGCAGTTACCGCGAACTAAATCAGCCCCAGCATTTT
-	TRBJ2-1	TRBV12-5	TRBD1	CAGGFRDREKIGEQFF	TGTGCTGGTGGTTTTAGGGACAGGGAGAAGATTGGTGAGCAGTTCTTC
-	TRBJ1-2	TRBV10-3	TRBD1	CAITTGVGYGYTF	TGTGCCATAACGACAGGGGTGGGATATGGCTACACCTTC
-	TRBJ1-4	TRBV5-1	-	CASSLFPSATNEKLFF	TGCGCCAGCAGCTTATTCCCCAGTGCAACTAATGAAAAACTGTTTTTT
-	TRBJ2-1	TRBV18	-	CASSLDRSNEQFF	TGTGCCAGCTCACTTGACAGGAGCAATGAGCAGTTCTTC
-	TRBJ1-5	TRBV28	TRBD1	CASRTYRGYSNQPQHF	TGTGCCAGCAGGACTTACAGGGGGTATAGCAATCAGCCCCAGCATTTT
-	TRBJ2-7	TRBV18	-	CASSPPRGTYEQYF	TGTGCCAGCTCACCACCGCGGGGAACCTACGAGCAGTACTTC
-	TRBJ2-3	TRBV30	TRBD1	CAWSQTGVSTDTQYF	TGTGCCTGGAGCCAGACAGGGGTTAGCACAGATACGCAGTATTTT
once	TRBJ2-7	TRBV5-1	-	CASSLGVDEQYF	TGCGCCAGCAGCTTGGGAGTCGACGAGCAGTACTTC
-	TRBJ1-5	TRBV2	-	CASSLYGNQPQHF	TGTGCCAGCAGTTTGTATGGCAATCAGCCCCAGCATTTT
once	TRBJ1-5	TRBV28	-	CASRTVNQPQHF	TGTGCCAGCAGAACAGTAAATCAGCCCCAGCATTTT
-	TRBJ1-3	TRBV28	-	CASSPGGTGNTIYF	TGTGCCAGCAGTCCCGGGGGGACTGGAAACACCATATATTTT
-	TRBJ1-5	TRBV28	TRBD1	CASSLDRGQPQHF	TGTGCCAGCAGTTTGGACAGGGGTCAGCCCCAGCATTTT
once	TRBJ2-1	TRBV6-2/TRBV6-3	TRBD2	CASSYVTSGYNEQFF	TGTGCCAGCAGTTACGTGACTAGCGGTTACAATGAGCAGTTCTTC
-	TRBJ2-1	TRBV12-3/TRBV12-4	-	CASSLASSEQFF	TGTGCCAGCAGTTTAGCTAGCTCTGAGCAGTTCTTC
-	TRBJ1-2	TRBV18	TRBD1	CASSLGTGNYGYTF	TGTGCCAGCTCACTCGGGACAGGGAACTATGGCTACACCTTC
-	TRBJ2-5	TRBV30	TRBD2	CAWSPGLAGGRGETQYF	TGTGCCTGGAGTCCCGGACTAGCGGGAGGCCGTGGGGAGACCCAGTACTTC
-	TRBJ1-6	TRBV5-1	TRBD1	CASTPDRVNSPLHF	TGCGCCAGCACCCCGGACAGGGTTAATTCACCCCTCCACTTT
-	TRBJ2-7	TRBV18	TRBD2	CASSPSGLAGPSYEQYF	TGTGCCAGCTCACCTTCTGGACTAGCGGGGCCTTCCTACGAGCAGTACTTC
-	TRBJ1-2	TRBV6-5	-	CASTERQYYGYTF	TGTGCCAGCACCGAGAGGCAGTACTATGGCTACACCTTC
-	TRBJ2-4	TRBV29-1	TRBD1	CSVPDRGPKNIQYF	TGCAGCGTCCCCGACAGGGGGCCCAAAAACATTCAGTACTTC
-	TRBJ2-5	TRBV6-5	TRBD1	CASKSGQGTGETQYF	TGTGCCAGCAAATCGGGACAGGGAACGGGGGAGACCCAGTACTTC
-	TRBJ2-1	TRBV5-1	TRBD2	CASRFDPGGVTNEQFF	TGCGCCAGCAGATTCGACCCCGGGGGGGTCACCAATGAGCAGTTCTTC
-	TRBJ2-5	TRBV5-1	-	CASSFVIRGGETQYF	TGCGCCAGCAGCTTCGTTATAAGGGGCGGAGAGACCCAGTACTTC
few	TRBJ1-6	TRBV11-2	-	CASSLLTGINSPLHF	TGTGCCAGCAGCCTACTAACAGGGATTAATTCACCCCTCCACTTT
few	TRBJ1-5	TRBV4-1	-	CASSQPTGPSNQPQHF	TGCGCCAGCAGCCAACCGACAGGCCCAAGCAATCAGCCCCAGCATTTT
-	TRBJ2-6	TRBV27	TRBD2	CASRGASGRPGANVLTF	TGTGCCAGCAGAGGGGCTAGCGGTCGCCCTGGGGCCAACGTCCTGACTTTC
-	TRBJ2-1	TRBV10-3	-	CAISGRDYNEQFF	TGTGCCATCAGTGGTCGAGACTACAATGAGCAGTTCTTC
-	TRBJ1-2	TRBV9	-	CASSEKGHSIYGYTF	TGTGCCAGCAGCGAAAAGGGACACTCCATCTATGGCTACACCTTC
-	TRBJ2-5	TRBV12-3/TRBV12-4	-	CASSLGLQETQYF	TGTGCCAGCAGTCTGGGCTTACAAGAGACCCAGTACTTC
-	TRBJ2-7	TRBV3-1/TRBV3-2	-	CASSQSSYEQYF	TGTGCCAGCAGCCAATCCAGCTACGAGCAGTACTTC
-	TRBJ2-1	TRBV6-5	-	CASSYDRSSYNEQFF	TGTGCCAGCAGTTATGACCGGAGCTCCTACAATGAGCAGTTCTTC
few	TRBJ2-2	TRBV5-1	-	CASRTGLTNTGELFF	TGCGCCAGCAGGACCGGACTGACCAACACCGGGGAGCTGTTTTTT
-	TRBJ2-7	TRBV5-4	TRBD2	CASSPEAGLAGEQYF	TGTGCCAGCAGCCCGGAGGCAGGACTAGCGGGGGAGCAGTACTTC
-	TRBJ2-3	TRBV7-2	TRBD2	CASSLQAGGLGGTDTQYF	TGTGCCAGCAGCTTACAAGCGGGGGGGCTTGGCGGCACAGATACGCAGTATTTT
-	TRBJ1-4	TRBV5-6	TRBD1	CASSFGTGEEKLFF	TGTGCCAGCAGCTTCGGGACAGGGGAGGAAAAACTGTTTTTT
-	TRBJ1-6	TRBV2	TRBD1	CASSRQGSSYNSPLHF	TGTGCCAGCAGTCGACAGGGGAGCTCCTATAATTCACCCCTCCACTTT
once	TRBJ2-2	TRBV3-1/TRBV3-2	-	CASSHSFRTGELFF	TGTGCCAGCAGCCACTCGTTCAGAACCGGGGAGCTGTTTTTT
-	TRBJ2-7	TRBV4-1	-	CASSQVETSTLEQYF	TGCGCCAGCAGCCAGGTCGAGACATCCACGCTCGAGCAGTACTTC
-	TRBJ2-7	TRBV30	TRBD1	CAWSVNTGGFEQYF	TGTGCCTGGAGTGTTAATACAGGGGGCTTCGAGCAGTACTTC
-	TRBJ1-2	TRBV30	-	CAWAPINYGYTF	TGTGCCTGGGCGCCTATTAACTATGGCTACACCTTC
-	TRBJ1-5	TRBV7-2	TRBD1	CASSTRTGGFQPQHF	TGTGCCAGCAGCACGCGGACAGGGGGCTTTCAGCCCCAGCATTTT